Detailed here is one T cell receptor (beta chain). As yet, its antigen is unknown. The sample has other DNA sequences that encode this CDR3 too. Caucasian heritage predominated among both patients and controls. The sample is drawn from a study of T cell clonality in common variable immunodeficiency. Whole-study results and caveats: Fewer deletions and N-nucleotide insertions were reportedly seen in common variable immunodeficiency TCR beta sequences. Shared TCRbeta clones were fewer between CVID subjects than controls.

The table came from immunoSEQ multiplex PCR; TCRdb's copy has only in-frame clones and leaves some out. The sample was found to contain 25,000 to 35,000 clones, and every one recurs. The source material was peripheral blood mononuclear cells. This clonotype was obtained from a human donor with common variable immunodeficiency.

The CDR3 here is CASSPTGELGSPLHF. CDR3 DNA (partial): TGTGCCAGCTCACCGACAGGGGAGCTGGGTTCACCC. The chain recombines TRBV18 with TRBJ1-6, with 8 bases matching TRBD1. The read stops 3 residues short of the end of the CDR3; the missing end is completed from the germline J gene. J was trimmed by 9 bases and V by 3 bases; bases with no gene match: 7. The CDR3 runs to 15 residues. Germline CDR1 and CDR2: KGHSH and LQKENI.